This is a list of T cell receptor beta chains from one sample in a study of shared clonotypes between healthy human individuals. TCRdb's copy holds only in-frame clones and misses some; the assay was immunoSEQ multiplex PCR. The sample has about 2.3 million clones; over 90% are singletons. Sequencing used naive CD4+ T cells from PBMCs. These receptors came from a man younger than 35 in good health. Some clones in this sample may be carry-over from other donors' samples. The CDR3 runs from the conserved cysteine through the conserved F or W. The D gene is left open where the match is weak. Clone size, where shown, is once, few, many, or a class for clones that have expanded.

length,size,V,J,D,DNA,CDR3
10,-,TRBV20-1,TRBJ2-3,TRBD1,TGCAGTGCGACCGGGACAGGGAGGTCTTTT,CSATGTGRSF
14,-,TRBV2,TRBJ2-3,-,TGTGCCAGCAGTGAGGGGGAGGGCACAGATACGCAGTATTTT,CASSEGEGTDTQYF
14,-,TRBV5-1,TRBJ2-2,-,TGCGCCAGCAGCTTGGTCGCAGACACCGGGGAGCTGTTTTTT,CASSLVADTGELFF
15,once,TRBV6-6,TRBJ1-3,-,TGTGCCAGCAGTTACGAGGGGGAACCTGGAAACACCATATATTTT,CASSYEGEPGNTIYF
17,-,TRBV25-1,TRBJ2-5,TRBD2,TGTGCCAGCAGTGAACGCTTGGGTAGCGGGAGGGAAGAGACCCAGTACTTC,CASSERLGSGREETQYF
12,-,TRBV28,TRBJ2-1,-,TGTGCCAGCAGTTTATGGATCGGTGAGCAGTTCTTC,CASSLWIGEQFF
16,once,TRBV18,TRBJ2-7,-,TGTGCCAGCTCACCACCGGAGGCGGGATCAACCTACGAGCAGTACTTC,CASSPPEAGSTYEQYF
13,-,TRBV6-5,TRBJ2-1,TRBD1,TGTGCCAGCCGGACAGGGGGAGGAAATGAGCAGTTCTTC,CASRTGGGNEQFF
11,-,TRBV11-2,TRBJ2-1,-,TGTGCCAGCAGAACTAGCACTGAGCAGTTCTTC,CASRTSTEQFF
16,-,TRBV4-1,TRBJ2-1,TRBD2,TGCGCCAGCAGCCCGCCGGGGGCTAGCGGGCACAATGAGCAGTTCTTC,CASSPPGASGHNEQFF
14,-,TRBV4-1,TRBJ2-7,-,TGCGCCAGCAGCCAAGGAGTTGCCGCGTCTGAGCAGTACTTC,CASSQGVAASEQYF
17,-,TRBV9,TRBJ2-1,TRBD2,TGTGCCAGCAGCGTAGTAGGAGCGGGAGGGCCCCACAATGAGCAGTTCTTC,CASSVVGAGGPHNEQFF
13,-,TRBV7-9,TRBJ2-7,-,TGTGCCAGCAGCTTAGCGAGGGCCGACGAGCAGTACTTC,CASSLARADEQYF
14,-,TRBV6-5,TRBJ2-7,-,TGTGCCAGCAGCGCCCGGGACGGAGCCTACGAGCAGTACTTC,CASSARDGAYEQYF
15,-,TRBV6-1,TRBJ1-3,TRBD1,TGTGCCAGCAGGACCGACAGGGGCCCTGGAAACACCATATATTTT,CASRTDRGPGNTIYF
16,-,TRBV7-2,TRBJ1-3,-,TGTGCCAGCAGCTTATATGGGTCGGTGGCTGGAAACACCATATATTTT,CASSLYGSVAGNTIYF
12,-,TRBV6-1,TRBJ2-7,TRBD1,TGTGCCAGCAGTACAAAAGGACAGGGTCAGTACTTC,CASSTKGQGQYF
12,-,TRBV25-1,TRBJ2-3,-,TGTGCCAGCAGTGTGGGTACAGATACGCAGTATTTT,CASSVGTDTQYF
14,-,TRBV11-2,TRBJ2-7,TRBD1,TGTGCCAGCAGCTGGGACAGGGGGTCCTACGAGCAGTACTTC,CASSWDRGSYEQYF
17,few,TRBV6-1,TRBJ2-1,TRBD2,TGTGCCAGCAGTGGCCCCGCAGGACTAGCGGAATACAATGAGCAGTTCTTC,CASSGPAGLAEYNEQFF
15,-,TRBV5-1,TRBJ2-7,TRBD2,TGCGCCAGCAGCTTGGCGTCGGGGGGCTCCTACGAGCAGTACTTC,CASSLASGGSYEQYF
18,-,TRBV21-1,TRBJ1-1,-,TGTGCCAGCAGCAACCACCCGACAGGAGCCATAATGAACACTGAAGCTTTCTTT,CASSNHPTGAIMNTEAFF
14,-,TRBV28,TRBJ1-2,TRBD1,TGTGCCAGCACCAGGACAGGGACGGACTATGGCTACACCTTC,CASTRTGTDYGYTF
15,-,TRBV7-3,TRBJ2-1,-,TGTGCCAGCAGCATTGGACCCGGCTCCTACAATGAGCAGTTCTTC,CASSIGPGSYNEQFF
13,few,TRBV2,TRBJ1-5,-,TGTGCCAGCAGTGTCATCGGCAATCAGCCCCAGCATTTT,CASSVIGNQPQHF
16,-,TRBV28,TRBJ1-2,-,TGTGCCAGCAGAGACGAGGGACCGACCTCTGGCTATGGCTACACCTTC,CASRDEGPTSGYGYTF
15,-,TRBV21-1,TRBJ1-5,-,TGTGCCAGCAGCAAAGCGCAGGGGGGCGGACAGCCCCAGCATTTT,CASSKAQGGGQPQHF
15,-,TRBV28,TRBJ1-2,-,TGTGCCAGCAGTTCCCCAGGCGGGGGCGGCGATGGCTACACCTTC,CASSSPGGGGDGYTF
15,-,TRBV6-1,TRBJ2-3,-,TGTGCCAGCAGTGATCGGTGGGGAGACACAGATACGCAGTATTTT,CASSDRWGDTDTQYF
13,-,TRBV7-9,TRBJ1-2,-,TGTGCCACGACCAAGGGGCGAGAGGATGGCTACACCTTC,CATTKGREDGYTF
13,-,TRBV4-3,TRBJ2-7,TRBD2,TGCGCCAGCAGCCAAGGCGGGAGGGAAGAGCAGTACTTC,CASSQGGREEQYF
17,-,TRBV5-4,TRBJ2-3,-,TGTGCCAGCAGCTCCGCTTCGAGACTGGTTGGCACAGATACGCAGTATTTT,CASSSASRLVGTDTQYF
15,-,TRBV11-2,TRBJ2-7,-,TGTGCCAGCAGCCCAAATCGGGGGCAGACCTACGAGCAGTACTTC,CASSPNRGQTYEQYF
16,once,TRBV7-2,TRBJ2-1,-,TGTGCCAGCAGCAAGGGTCTAGCCGTAGCCTACAATGAGCAGTTCTTC,CASSKGLAVAYNEQFF
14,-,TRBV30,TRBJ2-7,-,TGTGCCTGGAGTGTACGAGGGGACTCCTACGAGCAGTACTTC,CAWSVRGDSYEQYF
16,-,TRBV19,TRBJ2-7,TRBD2,TGTGCCAGTAGTATAGGGGTGGCTAGCGGGATTCGCGAGCAGTACTTC,CASSIGVASGIREQYF
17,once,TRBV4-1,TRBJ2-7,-,TGCGCCAGCAGCCAAGATCCGAGAGGGAGAAAGGCGTACGAGCAGTACTTC,CASSQDPRGRKAYEQYF
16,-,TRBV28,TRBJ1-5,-,TGTGCCAGCAGTTCGCCCGGGCAAACGCGGGGTCAGCCCCAGCATTTT,CASSSPGQTRGQPQHF
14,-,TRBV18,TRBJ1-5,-,TGTGCCAGCTCACCGACAATAAGCAATCAGCCCCAGCATTTT,CASSPTISNQPQHF
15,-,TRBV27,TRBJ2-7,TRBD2,TGTGCCAGCAGTTGGACTAGCGGGGGTATCTACGAGCAGTACTTC,CASSWTSGGIYEQYF
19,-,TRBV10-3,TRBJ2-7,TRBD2,TGTGCCATCAGTGGTCAACTAGCGGGAGGGCCCCGGACCTCCTACGAGCAGTACTTC,CAISGQLAGGPRTSYEQYF
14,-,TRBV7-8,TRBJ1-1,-,TGTGCCAGCAGCTTGCCGGGGATGAACACTGAAGCTTTCTTT,CASSLPGMNTEAFF
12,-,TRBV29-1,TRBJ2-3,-,TGCAGCGTTGATTTGGAAACAGATACGCAGTATTTT,CSVDLETDTQYF
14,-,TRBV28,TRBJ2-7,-,TGTGCCAGCAGGGCGGCAGTTCCTTCCTACGAGCAGTACTTC,CASRAAVPSYEQYF
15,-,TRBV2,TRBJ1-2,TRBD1,TGTGCCAGCAGTTATTATGGACAGGGGGCGGATGGCTACACCTTC,CASSYYGQGADGYTF